This entry features one T cell receptor (beta chain) sequence. The repertoire was sequenced with immunoSEQ multiplex PCR; TCRdb's copy has only in-frame clones and lacks some. Among around 65,000 clones, nearly 95% were seen once, and the ten largest hold less than 0.04%. The CDR3 is made up of 16 amino acids. With 7 bases clipped from V and 8 bases from J, the junction kept 17 bases outside the gene matches. Per germline, CDR1 SGHRS and CDR2 YFSETQ. The record originates from a study of shared T cell receptors in the human thymus. The V gene is TRBV5-1, the J gene TRBJ2-1; 8 bases fit TRBD2. The clonotype comes from a human donor. Specimen: thymocytes. The CDR3 sequence is CASCPSRGAVGHEQFF. The DNA for the CDR3 is TGCGCCAGCTGCCCATCGCGGGGGGCGGTGGGTCATGAGCAGTTCTTC.